Listed below are T cell receptor beta chains from one sample, sequenced in a study of blood T cells in healthy people across ages. Using its own MiXCR run on the 5' RACE reads, TCRdb lists one record per CDR3 protein. Of 730,000 or so distinct CDR3 sequences in the sample, 35% to 45% were seen once. Sequences were obtained from blood. Receptors were obtained from a woman aged 55-70 years in good health. Each CDR3 is given with its conserved first and last residue. D genes are given only for firm matches. Clone size is stated in some rows and not others, as once, few, many or a class when expanded.

>few|TRBJ2-3|TRBV7-3|TRBD2
CASSLQSGVTDTQYF
TGTGCCAGCAGCTTACAAAGCGGGGTCACAGATACGCAGTATTTT
>many|TRBJ2-7|TRBV5-1|TRBD1
CASSSGQGYEQYF
TGTGCCAGCAGCTCAGGACAGGGCTACGAGCAGTACTTC
>few|TRBJ2-3|TRBV9|-
CASSVGGITDTQYF
TGTGCCAGCAGCGTTGGCGGGATCACAGATACGCAGTATTTT
>-|TRBJ2-1|TRBV2|TRBD2
CASSGGENNEQFF
TGTGCCAGCAGCGGGGGGGAAAACAATGAGCAGTTCTTC
>many|TRBJ1-2|TRBV28|-
CASSSESGRGYTF
TGTGCCAGCAGTAGTGAGTCAGGGCGAGGCTACACCTTC
>few|TRBJ1-1|TRBV28|-
CASRITGNTEAFF
TGTGCCAGCAGGATTACAGGTAACACTGAAGCTTTCTTT
>-|TRBJ1-1|TRBV29-1|TRBD1
CSVDRPGQGSTEAFF
TGCAGCGTTGATAGACCGGGACAGGGTAGCACTGAAGCTTTCTTT
>few|TRBJ1-1|TRBV20-1|-
CSATGVYVEAFF
TGCAGTGCTACAGGGGTTTATGTTGAAGCTTTCTTT
>few|TRBJ2-7|TRBV20-1|-
CSARYTRNSYEQYF
TGCAGTGCTAGATATACTAGGAACTCCTACGAGCAGTACTTC
>-|TRBJ2-1|TRBV9|TRBD2
CASSVGGLDGQFF
TGTGCCAGCAGCGTAGGAGGACTAGACGGTCAGTTCTTC
>few|TRBJ2-3|TRBV20-1|-
CSAYGTEFSTDTQYF
TGCAGTGCCTATGGGACGGAATTTAGCACAGATACGCAGTATTTT
>-|TRBJ2-5|TRBV6-1|-
CASTRWRRQQETQYF
TGTGCCAGCACCCGCTGGCGGAGACAACAAGAGACCCAGTACTTC
>many|TRBJ1-2|TRBV5-1|TRBD1
CASSLDRTGSDYTF
TGCGCCAGCAGCTTGGATCGGACAGGGTCCGACTACACCTTC
>-|TRBJ1-2|TRBV11-2|TRBD1
CASSPGGQGYTF
TGTGCCAGCAGCCCCGGGGGACAGGGCTACACCTTC
>once|TRBJ2-1|TRBV5-1|-
CASSLQGTGIYKEQFF
TGCGCCAGCAGCTTGCAAGGGACTGGGATTTACAAGGAGCAGTTCTTC
>few|TRBJ2-1|TRBV3-1|TRBD2
CASSQLAGGGNEQFF
TGTGCCAGCAGCCAACTAGCGGGGGGAGGCAATGAGCAGTTCTTC
>-|TRBJ1-5|TRBV12-5|-
CASGLSLGDSNQPRHF
TGTGCTAGTGGTTTATCACTGGGGGATAGCAATCAGCCCCGGCATTTT
>-|TRBJ2-7|TRBV2|-
CASSDFTYEQYF
TGTGCCAGCAGTGACTTCACCTACGAGCAGTACTTC
>-|TRBJ2-5|TRBV7-2|-
CASSLALGSRETQYF
TGTGCCAGCAGCTTAGCGCTAGGGAGCCGGGAGACCCAGTACTTC
>few|TRBJ2-5|TRBV5-1|-
CASSLGTGTHETQYF
TGCGCCAGCAGCTTAGGCACAGGGACCCATGAGACCCAGTACTTC
>-|TRBJ2-7|TRBV27|-
CASSARLTTLPMSEQYF
TGTGCCAGCAGTGCCCGCTTGACGACTCTACCCATGAGCGAGCAGTACTTC
>once|TRBJ2-4|TRBV12-3/TRBV12-4|TRBD1
CASSRITGAGNIQYF
TGTGCCAGCAGCCGGATAACAGGGGCGGGAAACATTCAGTACTTC
>once|TRBJ1-2|TRBV7-9|-
CASSYGPLGGYTF
TGTGCCAGCAGCTACGGGCCATTAGGAGGCTACACCTTC
>few|TRBJ2-5|TRBV2|-
CASSDPRGQETQYF
TGTGCCAGCAGTGATCCGAGGGGTCAAGAGACCCAGTACTTC
>-|TRBJ2-7|TRBV7-2|-
CASSPPQGLLAEQYF
TGTGCCAGCAGCCCCCCCCAAGGCCTTCTTGCCGAGCAGTACTTC
>-|TRBJ2-7|TRBV7-9|-
CTGSPSYEQYF
TGTACCGGCAGCCCCTCCTACGAGCAGTACTTC
>few|TRBJ2-1|TRBV7-2|TRBD1
CASSHTADRGHLNEQFF
TGTGCCAGCAGTCATACTGCGGACAGGGGGCACCTCAATGAGCAGTTCTTC
>-|TRBJ1-4|TRBV6-2/TRBV6-3|TRBD1
CASSFDGTGDEKLFF
TGTGCCAGCAGTTTCGACGGGACAGGGGATGAAAAACTGTTTTTT
>few|TRBJ2-6|TRBV12-3/TRBV12-4|TRBD1
CASSLATGGANVLTF
TGTGCCAGCAGTTTAGCGACAGGGGGGGCCAACGTCCTGACTTTC
>-|TRBJ2-6|TRBV5-1|-
CASESTISGANVLTF
TGCGCCAGCGAAAGTACAATTTCTGGGGCCAACGTCCTGACTTTC
>-|TRBJ2-1|TRBV5-6|-
CASSPGEWGSYNEQFF
TGTGCCAGCAGCCCGGGGGAGTGGGGCTCCTACAATGAGCAGTTCTTC
>-|TRBJ1-5|TRBV6-1|-
CASCHSNQPQHF
TGTGCCAGCTGCCATAGCAATCAGCCCCAGCATTTT
>-|TRBJ1-4|TRBV9|-
CASTGPEEKLFF
TGTGCCAGCACCGGGCCAGAAGAAAAACTGTTTTTT
>-|TRBJ2-3|TRBV15|-
CATSPETGLSTDTQYF
TGTGCCACCAGCCCCGAGACAGGCCTCAGCACAGATACGCAGTATTTT
>few|TRBJ2-1|TRBV7-3|-
CASSAFGQHNEQFF
TGTGCCAGCAGCGCATTTGGACAGCACAATGAGCAGTTCTTC
>few|TRBJ1-4|TRBV5-1|-
CASSPGDTFNEKLFF
TGCGCCAGCAGCCCGGGAGACACTTTTAATGAAAAACTGTTTTTT
>-|TRBJ2-3|TRBV27|TRBD2
CASSLSSVAGLLTDTQYF
TGTGCCAGCAGTTTATCGTCGGTAGCGGGGTTACTCACAGATACGCAGTATTTT
>few|TRBJ2-3|TRBV29-1|-
CSVEWQGDYTDTQYF
TGCAGCGTTGAATGGCAGGGGGACTACACAGATACGCAGTATTTT
>-|TRBJ1-5|TRBV6-6|-
CASSQRQEGSNQPQHF
TGTGCCAGCAGTCAAAGACAGGAGGGGAGCAATCAGCCCCAGCATTTT
>few|TRBJ2-5|TRBV18|-
CASSPGDFLQETQYF
TGTGCCAGCTCACCAGGGGACTTCCTCCAAGAGACCCAGTACTTC